A selection of T cell receptor beta chains follows, all from one sample in a study of blood T cell repertoires in COVID-19. Repertoires were generated with immunoSEQ multiplex PCR, while TCRdb's copy carries only in-frame clones and drops some. The table has approximately 350,000 clones, roughly nine tenths seen once. The sample comprised peripheral blood. The receptor source for this set is a middle-aged man with acute or convalescent COVID-19. Both conserved end residues are part of each CDR3. Each record gives: clone size, V gene, J gene, D gene, CDR3 protein, CDR3 DNA. A D gene is named only where the DNA matches it firmly. Some rows mark clone size as missing; the rest say once, few, many or name a class of expanded clone.

abundance: -
v_gene: TRBV7-9
j_gene: TRBJ2-1
d_gene: -
CDR3aa: CASSPRDIENEQFF
CDR3nt: TGTGCCAGCAGCCCCCGGGACATTGAAAATGAGCAGTTCTTC

abundance: -
v_gene: TRBV9
j_gene: TRBJ2-7
d_gene: TRBD2
CDR3aa: CASSVDPSGRNEQYF
CDR3nt: TGTGCCAGCAGCGTAGACCCTAGCGGGAGGAATGAGCAGTACTTC

abundance: -
v_gene: TRBV7-2
j_gene: TRBJ2-3
d_gene: TRBD2
CDR3aa: CASSFMRGAGDTQYF
CDR3nt: TGTGCCAGCAGCTTTATGCGGGGGGCCGGGGATACGCAGTATTTT

abundance: -
v_gene: TRBV7-9
j_gene: TRBJ1-2
d_gene: TRBD1
CDR3aa: CASSLGGGGYGYTF
CDR3nt: TGTGCCAGCAGCTTAGGAGGGGGCGGCTATGGCTACACCTTC

abundance: -
v_gene: TRBV27
j_gene: TRBJ1-3
d_gene: -
CDR3aa: CASSPKMSGNTIYF
CDR3nt: TGTGCCAGCAGTCCGAAAATGTCGGGTAACACCATATATTTT

abundance: -
v_gene: TRBV27
j_gene: TRBJ1-1
d_gene: -
CDR3aa: CASSRADRSGEAFF
CDR3nt: TGTGCCAGCAGCAGAGCCGACAGGTCGGGGGAAGCTTTCTTT

abundance: -
v_gene: TRBV28
j_gene: TRBJ2-7
d_gene: -
CDR3aa: CASSFQGTAYEQYF
CDR3nt: TGTGCCAGCAGTTTTCAGGGTACCGCCTACGAGCAGTACTTC

abundance: -
v_gene: TRBV28
j_gene: TRBJ1-3
d_gene: -
CDR3aa: CASSATPPFGNTIYF
CDR3nt: TGTGCCAGCAGCGCGACACCGCCCTTTGGAAACACCATATATTTT

abundance: -
v_gene: TRBV7-2
j_gene: TRBJ2-2
d_gene: -
CDR3aa: CADTDQNTGELFF
CDR3nt: TGTGCCGACACAGACCAGAACACCGGGGAGCTGTTTTTT

abundance: -
v_gene: TRBV9
j_gene: TRBJ1-1
d_gene: -
CDR3aa: CASSVHPTGNTEAFF
CDR3nt: TGTGCCAGCAGCGTCCACCCGACAGGGAACACTGAAGCTTTCTTT

abundance: -
v_gene: TRBV12-3/TRBV12-4
j_gene: TRBJ1-2
d_gene: TRBD1
CDR3aa: CASNTGQGHGYTF
CDR3nt: TGTGCCAGCAACACGGGACAGGGTCATGGCTACACCTTC

abundance: -
v_gene: TRBV30
j_gene: TRBJ1-6
d_gene: -
CDR3aa: CAWSGGGYNSPLHF
CDR3nt: TGTGCCTGGAGTGGGGGGGGCTATAATTCACCCCTCCACTTT

abundance: -
v_gene: TRBV25-1
j_gene: TRBJ1-6
d_gene: -
CDR3aa: CATFRDTHSPLHF
CDR3nt: TGTGCCACCTTCCGGGACACCCATTCACCCCTCCACTTT

abundance: -
v_gene: TRBV28
j_gene: TRBJ1-2
d_gene: -
CDR3aa: CASTDPSPGAGYGYTF
CDR3nt: TGTGCCAGCACCGACCCCTCGCCAGGGGCGGGCTATGGCTACACCTTC

abundance: -
v_gene: TRBV3-1/TRBV3-2
j_gene: TRBJ1-6
d_gene: -
CDR3aa: CASSPTGGRINSPLHF
CDR3nt: TGTGCCAGCAGCCCAACAGGCGGCAGAATTAATTCACCCCTCCACTTT

abundance: -
v_gene: TRBV2
j_gene: TRBJ1-2
d_gene: -
CDR3aa: CASSVGQGYGYTF
CDR3nt: TGTGCCAGCAGTGTCGGTCAGGGCTATGGCTACACCTTC

abundance: -
v_gene: TRBV14
j_gene: TRBJ1-1
d_gene: TRBD1
CDR3aa: CASSQDGDRVAFF
CDR3nt: TGTGCCAGCAGCCAAGATGGAGACAGGGTGGCTTTCTTT

abundance: -
v_gene: TRBV19
j_gene: TRBJ1-1
d_gene: -
CDR3aa: CASSIRLWQAEAFF
CDR3nt: TGTGCCAGTAGTATTCGCCTATGGCAGGCTGAAGCTTTCTTT

abundance: -
v_gene: TRBV15
j_gene: TRBJ1-3
d_gene: -
CDR3aa: CATSRNRRGNTIYF
CDR3nt: TGTGCCACCAGCAGGAATCGTAGGGGAAACACTATATATTTT

abundance: -
v_gene: TRBV5-1
j_gene: TRBJ2-2
d_gene: TRBD1
CDR3aa: CASSLKRTGGNTGELFF
CDR3nt: TGCGCCAGCAGCTTGAAACGGACAGGGGGGAACACCGGGGAGCTGTTTTTT

abundance: -
v_gene: TRBV7-2
j_gene: TRBJ1-5
d_gene: TRBD1
CDR3aa: CASSLMSGGPNQPQHF
CDR3nt: TGTGCCAGCAGCCTAATGTCAGGGGGACCCAATCAACCCCAGCATTTT

abundance: -
v_gene: TRBV7-6
j_gene: TRBJ2-7
d_gene: TRBD2
CDR3aa: CASSVGSGIGEQYF
CDR3nt: TGTGCCAGCAGCGTTGGTAGCGGGATTGGCGAGCAGTACTTC

abundance: -
v_gene: TRBV5-6
j_gene: TRBJ1-5
d_gene: -
CDR3aa: CASSLGGRGDQPQHF
CDR3nt: TGTGCCAGCAGCTTGGGGGGCCGGGGGGATCAGCCCCAGCATTTT

abundance: few
v_gene: TRBV4-2
j_gene: TRBJ1-1
d_gene: -
CDR3aa: CASSRPHGQNGNAEAFF
CDR3nt: TGTGCCAGCAGCCGCCCCCACGGACAGAACGGTAACGCTGAAGCTTTCTTT

abundance: -
v_gene: TRBV6-1
j_gene: TRBJ2-5
d_gene: TRBD2
CDR3aa: CASSEDLAGGGETQYF
CDR3nt: TGTGCCAGCAGTGAGGACTTAGCGGGGGGGGGAGAGACCCAGTACTTC

abundance: once
v_gene: TRBV15
j_gene: TRBJ1-1
d_gene: TRBD1
CDR3aa: CATGRTGGLGAEAFF
CDR3nt: TGTGCCACCGGAAGGACAGGGGGCCTAGGTGCTGAAGCTTTCTTT

abundance: few
v_gene: TRBV29-1
j_gene: TRBJ1-5
d_gene: -
CDR3aa: CSVGGGDNQPQHF
CDR3nt: TGCAGCGTCGGGGGGGGTGACAATCAGCCCCAGCATTTT

abundance: -
v_gene: TRBV18
j_gene: TRBJ1-1
d_gene: -
CDR3aa: CASSPRVGGFNTEAFF
CDR3nt: TGTGCCAGCTCACCTCGGGTCGGAGGTTTCAACACTGAAGCTTTCTTT

abundance: once
v_gene: TRBV10-3
j_gene: TRBJ1-5
d_gene: -
CDR3aa: CAISEAESNQPQHF
CDR3nt: TGTGCCATCAGTGAGGCGGAAAGCAATCAGCCCCAGCATTTT

abundance: -
v_gene: TRBV18
j_gene: TRBJ1-1
d_gene: -
CDR3aa: CASSLRGGIVNTEAFF
CDR3nt: TGTGCCAGCTCCCTACGGGGGGGCATCGTTAACACTGAAGCTTTCTTT

abundance: few
v_gene: TRBV18
j_gene: TRBJ1-5
d_gene: -
CDR3aa: CASSPEAAYSNQPQHF
CDR3nt: TGTGCCAGCTCACCAGAGGCAGCCTATAGCAATCAGCCCCAGCATTTT

abundance: -
v_gene: TRBV6-1
j_gene: TRBJ1-2
d_gene: -
CDR3aa: CASSEGGQGNYGYTF
CDR3nt: TGTGCCAGCAGTGAGGGTGGTCAGGGGAACTATGGCTACACCTTC

abundance: -
v_gene: TRBV6-5
j_gene: TRBJ1-1
d_gene: -
CDR3aa: CASSYGQGTEAFF
CDR3nt: TGTGCCAGCAGTTATGGCCAGGGCACTGAAGCTTTCTTT

abundance: -
v_gene: TRBV19
j_gene: TRBJ1-1
d_gene: TRBD1
CDR3aa: CASSIWTGQPEAFF
CDR3nt: TGTGCCAGTAGTATTTGGACAGGGCAACCTGAAGCTTTCTTT

abundance: -
v_gene: TRBV2
j_gene: TRBJ1-6
d_gene: -
CDR3aa: CASSEQGRNSPLHF
CDR3nt: TGTGCCAGCAGTGAACAGGGGCGTAATTCACCCCTCCACTTT

abundance: -
v_gene: TRBV11-3
j_gene: TRBJ2-1
d_gene: TRBD2
CDR3aa: CASSLAGGGEQFF
CDR3nt: TGTGCCAGCAGCTTGGCGGGAGGCGGTGAGCAGTTCTTC

abundance: -
v_gene: TRBV5-4
j_gene: TRBJ1-2
d_gene: -
CDR3aa: CASSNIGTIYGYTF
CDR3nt: TGTGCCAGCAGCAATATCGGGACAATCTATGGCTACACCTTC

abundance: -
v_gene: TRBV3-1/TRBV3-2
j_gene: TRBJ1-1
d_gene: TRBD1
CDR3aa: CASSLRTGIMNTEAFF
CDR3nt: TGTGCCAGCAGCCTACGGACAGGGATCATGAACACTGAAGCTTTCTTT

abundance: -
v_gene: TRBV2
j_gene: TRBJ1-5
d_gene: TRBD1
CDR3aa: CASSEARGNQPQHF
CDR3nt: TGTGCCAGCAGTGAGGCCAGGGGGAATCAGCCCCAGCATTTT

abundance: -
v_gene: TRBV7-8
j_gene: TRBJ1-1
d_gene: -
CDR3aa: CASSWSTAAEAFF
CDR3nt: TGTGCCAGCAGCTGGTCGACTGCCGCTGAAGCTTTCTTT

abundance: -
v_gene: TRBV11-3
j_gene: TRBJ1-6
d_gene: -
CDR3aa: CASSSGGRWSPLHF
CDR3nt: TGTGCCAGCAGCTCGGGGGGAAGGTGGTCACCCCTCCACTTT

abundance: -
v_gene: TRBV6-5
j_gene: TRBJ2-2
d_gene: -
CDR3aa: CASSFSRTGNGELFF
CDR3nt: TGTGCCAGCAGTTTTTCTCGCACAGGGAACGGGGAGCTGTTTTTT

abundance: once
v_gene: TRBV7-9
j_gene: TRBJ2-7
d_gene: TRBD2
CDR3aa: CASSLGGRAYEQYF
CDR3nt: TGTGCCAGCAGCTTAGGGGGGAGGGCCTACGAGCAGTACTTC

abundance: -
v_gene: TRBV21-1
j_gene: TRBJ1-1
d_gene: -
CDR3aa: CASSKANPSASRDCTEAFF
CDR3nt: TGTGCCAGCAGCAAAGCCAACCCCAGCGCCTCGAGGGACTGCACTGAAGCTTTCTTT

abundance: -
v_gene: TRBV18
j_gene: TRBJ1-2
d_gene: -
CDR3aa: CASSPVLSKGYTF
CDR3nt: TGTGCCAGCTCACCGGTTTTGAGTAAGGGCTACACCTTC

abundance: once
v_gene: TRBV7-7
j_gene: TRBJ2-3
d_gene: -
CDR3aa: CASSFGVRSTDTQYF
CDR3nt: TGTGCTAGCAGCTTTGGAGTCCGAAGCACAGATACGCAGTATTTT

abundance: -
v_gene: TRBV10-3
j_gene: TRBJ2-1
d_gene: TRBD2
CDR3aa: CAISLAGAYNEQFF
CDR3nt: TGTGCCATCAGTTTAGCGGGAGCCTACAATGAGCAGTTCTTC

abundance: -
v_gene: TRBV29-1
j_gene: TRBJ1-5
d_gene: -
CDR3aa: CSVVGDSNQPQHF
CDR3nt: TGCAGCGTTGTAGGGGATAGCAATCAGCCCCAGCATTTT

abundance: -
v_gene: TRBV6-5
j_gene: TRBJ2-7
d_gene: TRBD1
CDR3aa: CASRRTGDEQYF
CDR3nt: TGTGCCAGCAGACGGACAGGGGACGAGCAGTACTTC

abundance: -
v_gene: TRBV10-3
j_gene: TRBJ2-2
d_gene: TRBD1
CDR3aa: CATVDRENTGELFF
CDR3nt: TGTGCCACCGTGGACAGGGAGAACACCGGGGAGCTGTTTTTT

abundance: -
v_gene: TRBV14
j_gene: TRBJ1-5
d_gene: -
CDR3aa: CASSQEAGGSQHF
CDR3nt: TGTGCCAGCAGCCAAGAGGCTGGGGGGTCCCAGCATTTT

abundance: -
v_gene: TRBV10-3
j_gene: TRBJ2-1
d_gene: -
CDR3aa: CAISESGSNWNEQFF
CDR3nt: TGTGCCATCAGTGAGAGTGGGAGTAATTGGAATGAGCAGTTCTTC

abundance: once
v_gene: TRBV5-1
j_gene: TRBJ2-7
d_gene: TRBD1
CDR3aa: CASSWGGQGQYF
CDR3nt: TGCGCCAGCAGCTGGGGGGGACAGGGGCAGTACTTC

abundance: -
v_gene: TRBV7-9
j_gene: TRBJ2-6
d_gene: TRBD1
CDR3aa: CASSSWTGGPGANVLTF
CDR3nt: TGTGCCAGCAGCTCGTGGACAGGGGGGCCCGGGGCCAACGTCCTGACTTTC